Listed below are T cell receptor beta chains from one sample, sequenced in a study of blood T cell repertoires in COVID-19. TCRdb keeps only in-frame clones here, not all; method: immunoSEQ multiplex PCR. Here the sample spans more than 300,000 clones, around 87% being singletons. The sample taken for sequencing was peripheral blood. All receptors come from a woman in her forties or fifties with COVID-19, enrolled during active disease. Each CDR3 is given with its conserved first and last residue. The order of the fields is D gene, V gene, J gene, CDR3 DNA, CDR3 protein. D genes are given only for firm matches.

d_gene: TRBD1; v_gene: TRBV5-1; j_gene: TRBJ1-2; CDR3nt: TGCGCCAGCAGTATCGGGACAGGGCTTATCCAAGACTATGGCTACACCTTC; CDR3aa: CASSIGTGLIQDYGYTF
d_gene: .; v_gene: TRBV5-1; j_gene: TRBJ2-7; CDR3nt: TGCGCCAGCGGCCACGAGGGCGAGCAGTACTTC; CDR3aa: CASGHEGEQYF
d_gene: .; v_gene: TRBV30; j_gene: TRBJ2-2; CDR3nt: TGTGCCTGGAGCGCTCGGGGAACCGGGGAGCTGTTTTTT; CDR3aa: CAWSARGTGELFF
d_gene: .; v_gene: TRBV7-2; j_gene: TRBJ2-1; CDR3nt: TGTGCCAGCAGCTTAGGAGTCCAGCAGTTCTTC; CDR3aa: CASSLGVQQFF
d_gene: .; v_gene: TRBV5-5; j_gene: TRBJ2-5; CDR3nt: TGTGCCAGCAGCTTGGATGCGGGAAGGACCCAGTACTTC; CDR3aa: CASSLDAGRTQYF
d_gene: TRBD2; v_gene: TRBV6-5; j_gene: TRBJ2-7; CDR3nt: TGTGCCAGCAGTTCCCCGGGACTAGCGGACTACGAGCAGTACTTC; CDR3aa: CASSSPGLADYEQYF
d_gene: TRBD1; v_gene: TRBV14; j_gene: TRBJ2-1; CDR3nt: TGTGCCAGCAGCCAAGGAGCGGACAGGCGGAAGCAGTTCTTC; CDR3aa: CASSQGADRRKQFF
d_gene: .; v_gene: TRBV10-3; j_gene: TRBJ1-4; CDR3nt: TGTGCCATCAGCGAGACGGGACACAGTGAAAAACTGTTTTTT; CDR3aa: CAISETGHSEKLFF
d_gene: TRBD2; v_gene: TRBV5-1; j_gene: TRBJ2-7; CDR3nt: TGCGCCAGCAGTACCGCGGGAGGTCCATCCTACGAGCAGTACTTC; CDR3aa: CASSTAGGPSYEQYF
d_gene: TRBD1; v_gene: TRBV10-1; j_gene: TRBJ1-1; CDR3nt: TGCGCCAGCAGCCCGCAGGACAGGGCAAACACTGAAGCTTTCTTT; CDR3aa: CASSPQDRANTEAFF
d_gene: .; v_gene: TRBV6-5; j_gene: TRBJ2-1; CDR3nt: TGTGCCAGACCGATCAAGGGGGAGTGGTACAATGAGCAGTTCTTC; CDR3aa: CARPIKGEWYNEQFF